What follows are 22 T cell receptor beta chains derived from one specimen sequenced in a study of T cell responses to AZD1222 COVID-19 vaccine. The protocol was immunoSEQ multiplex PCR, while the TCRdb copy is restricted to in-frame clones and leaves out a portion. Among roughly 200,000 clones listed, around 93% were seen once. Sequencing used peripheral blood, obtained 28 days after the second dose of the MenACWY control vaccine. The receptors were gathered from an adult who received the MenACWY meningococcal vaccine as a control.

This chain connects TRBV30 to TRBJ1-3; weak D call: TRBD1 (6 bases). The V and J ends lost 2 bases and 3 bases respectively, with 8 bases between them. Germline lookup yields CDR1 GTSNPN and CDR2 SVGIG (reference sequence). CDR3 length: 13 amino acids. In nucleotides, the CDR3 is TGTGCCTGGAGTCGACAGGTTGGAAACACCATATATTTT. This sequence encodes CAWSRQVGNTIYF.

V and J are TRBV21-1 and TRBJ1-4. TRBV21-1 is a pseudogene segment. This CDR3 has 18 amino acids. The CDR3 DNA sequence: TGTGCCAGCAGCAAGAAGCGCTCTGTCAGGCCGATCGATGAAAAACTGTTTTTT. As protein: CASSKKRSVRPIDEKLFF.

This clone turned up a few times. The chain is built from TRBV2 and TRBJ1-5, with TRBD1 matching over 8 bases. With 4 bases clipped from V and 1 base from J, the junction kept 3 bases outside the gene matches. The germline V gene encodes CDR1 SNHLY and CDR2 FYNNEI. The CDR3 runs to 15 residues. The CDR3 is CASSGQGTSNQPQHF. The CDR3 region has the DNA TGTGCCAGCAGTGGACAGGGGACAAGCAATCAGCCCCAGCATTTT.

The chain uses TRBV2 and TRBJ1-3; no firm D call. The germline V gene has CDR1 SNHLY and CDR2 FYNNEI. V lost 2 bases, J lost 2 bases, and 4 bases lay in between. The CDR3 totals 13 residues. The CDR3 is CASSEQTGNTIYF. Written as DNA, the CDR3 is TGTGCCAGCAGTGAACAGACTGGAAACACCATATATTTT. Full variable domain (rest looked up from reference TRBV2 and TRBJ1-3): EPEVTQTPSHQVTQMGQEVILRCVPISNHLYFYWYRQILGQKVEFLVSFYNNEISEKSEIFDDQFSVERPDGSNFTLKIRSTKLEDSAMYFCASSEQTGNTIYFGEGSWLTVV.

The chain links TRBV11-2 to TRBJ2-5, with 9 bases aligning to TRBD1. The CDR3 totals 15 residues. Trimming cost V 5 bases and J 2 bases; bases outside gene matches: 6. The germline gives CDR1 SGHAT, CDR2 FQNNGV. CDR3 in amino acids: CASSLGQGKQETQYF. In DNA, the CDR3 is TGTGCCAGCAGCCTCGGACAGGGGAAACAAGAGACCCAGTACTTC.

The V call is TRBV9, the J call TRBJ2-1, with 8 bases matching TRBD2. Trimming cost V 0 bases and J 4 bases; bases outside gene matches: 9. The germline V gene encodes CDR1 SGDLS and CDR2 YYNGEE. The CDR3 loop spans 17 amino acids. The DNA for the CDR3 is TGTGCCAGCAGCGTAGTCGGCGGGGGGCGAGGGTACAATGAGCAGTTCTTC. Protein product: CASSVVGGGRGYNEQFF.

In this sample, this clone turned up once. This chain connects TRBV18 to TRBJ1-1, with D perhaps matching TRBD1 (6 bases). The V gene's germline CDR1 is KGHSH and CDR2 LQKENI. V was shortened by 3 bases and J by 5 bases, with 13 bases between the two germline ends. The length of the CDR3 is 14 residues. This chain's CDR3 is CASSPFGGRTEAFF. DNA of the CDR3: TGTGCCAGCTCACCGTTCGGGGGGCGGACTGAAGCTTTCTTT.

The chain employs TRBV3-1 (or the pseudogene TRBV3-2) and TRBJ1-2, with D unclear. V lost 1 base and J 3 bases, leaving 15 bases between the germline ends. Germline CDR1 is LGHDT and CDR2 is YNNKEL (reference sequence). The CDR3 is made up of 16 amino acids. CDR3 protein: CASSQAGLTGDYGYTF. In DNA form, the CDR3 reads TGTGCCAGCAGCCAAGCGGGCCTGACCGGGGACTATGGCTACACCTTC.

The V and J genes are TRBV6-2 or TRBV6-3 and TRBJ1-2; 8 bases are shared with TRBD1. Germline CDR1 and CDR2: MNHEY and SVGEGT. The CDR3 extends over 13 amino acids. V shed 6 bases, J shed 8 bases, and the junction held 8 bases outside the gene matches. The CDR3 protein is CASSVDRVSGYTF. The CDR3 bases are TGTGCCAGCAGCGTGGACAGGGTATCGGGCTACACCTTC.

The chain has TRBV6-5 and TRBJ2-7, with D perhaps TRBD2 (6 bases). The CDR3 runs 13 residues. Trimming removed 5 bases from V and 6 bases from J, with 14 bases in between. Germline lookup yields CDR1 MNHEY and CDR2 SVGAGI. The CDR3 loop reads CASSPLRAGEQYF. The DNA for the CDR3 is TGTGCCAGCAGTCCCCTTCGAGCGGGCGAGCAGTACTTC.

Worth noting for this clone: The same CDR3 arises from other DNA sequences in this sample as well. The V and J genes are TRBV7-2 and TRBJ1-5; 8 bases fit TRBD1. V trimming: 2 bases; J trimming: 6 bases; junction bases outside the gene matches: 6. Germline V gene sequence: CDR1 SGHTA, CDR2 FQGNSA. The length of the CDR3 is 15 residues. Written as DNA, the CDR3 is TGTGCCAGCAGCTTATCTGGACAGGGAGGTCAGCCCCAGCATTTT. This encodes CASSLSGQGGQPQHF.

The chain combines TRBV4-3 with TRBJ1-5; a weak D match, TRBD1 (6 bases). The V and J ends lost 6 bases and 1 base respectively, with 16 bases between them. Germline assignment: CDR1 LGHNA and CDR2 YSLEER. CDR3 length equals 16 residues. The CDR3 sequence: CASSRSAGESNQPQHF. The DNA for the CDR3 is TGCGCCAGCAGTAGAAGTGCAGGGGAAAGCAATCAGCCCCAGCATTTT.

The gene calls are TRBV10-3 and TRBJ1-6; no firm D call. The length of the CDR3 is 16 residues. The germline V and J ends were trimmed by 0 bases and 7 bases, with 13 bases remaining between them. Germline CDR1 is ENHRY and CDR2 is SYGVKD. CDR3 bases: TGTGCCATCAGTGAGTCGGGCTCCGATAACAATTCACCCCTCCACTTT. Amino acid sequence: CAISESGSDNNSPLHF.

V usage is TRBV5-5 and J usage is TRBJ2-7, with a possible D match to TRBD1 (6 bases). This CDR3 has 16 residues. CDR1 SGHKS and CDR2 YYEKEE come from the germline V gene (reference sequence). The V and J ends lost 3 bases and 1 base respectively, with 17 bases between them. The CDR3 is CASSWDMQKGSYEQYF. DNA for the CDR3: TGTGCCAGCAGCTGGGACATGCAGAAGGGATCCTACGAGCAGTACTTC.

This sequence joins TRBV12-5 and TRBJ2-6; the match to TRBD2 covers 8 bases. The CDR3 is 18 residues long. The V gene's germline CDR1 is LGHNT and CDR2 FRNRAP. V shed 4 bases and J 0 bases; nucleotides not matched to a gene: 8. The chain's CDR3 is CASGSLAGGISGANVLTF. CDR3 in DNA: TGTGCTAGTGGTTCGCTCGCGGGGGGTATCTCTGGGGCCAACGTCCTGACTTTC.

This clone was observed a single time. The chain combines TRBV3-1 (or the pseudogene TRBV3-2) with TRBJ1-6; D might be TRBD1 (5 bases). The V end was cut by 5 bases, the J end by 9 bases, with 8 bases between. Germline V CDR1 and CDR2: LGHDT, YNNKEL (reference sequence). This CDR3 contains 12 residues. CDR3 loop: CASSAQGSPLHF. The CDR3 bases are TGTGCCAGCAGCGCCCAGGGTTCACCCCTCCACTTT.

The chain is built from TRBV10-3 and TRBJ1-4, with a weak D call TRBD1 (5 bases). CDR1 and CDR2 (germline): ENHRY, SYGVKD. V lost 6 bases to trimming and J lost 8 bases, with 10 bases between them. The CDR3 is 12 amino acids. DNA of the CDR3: TGTGCCATCAGCCCGGGACCGGAAAAACTGTTTTTT. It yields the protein CAISPGPEKLFF.

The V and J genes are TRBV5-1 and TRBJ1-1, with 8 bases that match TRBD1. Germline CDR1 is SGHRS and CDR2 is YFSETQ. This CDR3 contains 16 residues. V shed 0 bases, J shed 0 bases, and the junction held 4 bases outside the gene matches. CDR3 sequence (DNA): TGCGCCAGCAGCTTGGACGGACAGGGAATGAACACTGAAGCTTTCTTT. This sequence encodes CASSLDGQGMNTEAFF.

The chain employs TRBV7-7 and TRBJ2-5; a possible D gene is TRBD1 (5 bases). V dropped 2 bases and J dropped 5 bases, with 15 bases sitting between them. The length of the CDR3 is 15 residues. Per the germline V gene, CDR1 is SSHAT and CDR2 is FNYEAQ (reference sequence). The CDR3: CASSLLGVPAETQYF. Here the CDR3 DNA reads TGTGCCAGCAGCTTATTAGGGGTACCGGCGGAGACCCAGTACTTC. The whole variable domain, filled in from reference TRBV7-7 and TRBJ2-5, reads GAGVSQSPRYKVTKRGQDVTLRCDPISSHATLYWYQQALGQGPEFLTYFNYEAQPDKSGLPSDRFSAERPEGSISTLTIQRTEQRDSAMYRCASSLLGVPAETQYFGPGTRLLVL.

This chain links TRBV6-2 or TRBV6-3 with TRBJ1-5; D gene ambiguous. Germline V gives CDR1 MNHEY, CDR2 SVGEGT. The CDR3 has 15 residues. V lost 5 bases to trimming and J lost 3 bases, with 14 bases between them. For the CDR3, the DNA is TGTGCCAGCAGTCGCGCAAGCACAACCAATCAGCCCCAGCATTTT. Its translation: CASSRASTTNQPQHF.

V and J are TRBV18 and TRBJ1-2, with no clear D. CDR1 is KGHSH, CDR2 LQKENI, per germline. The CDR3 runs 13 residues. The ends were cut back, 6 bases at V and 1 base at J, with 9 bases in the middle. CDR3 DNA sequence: TGTGCCAGCTCCCTTGACGGTAACTATGGCTACACCTTC. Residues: CASSLDGNYGYTF.

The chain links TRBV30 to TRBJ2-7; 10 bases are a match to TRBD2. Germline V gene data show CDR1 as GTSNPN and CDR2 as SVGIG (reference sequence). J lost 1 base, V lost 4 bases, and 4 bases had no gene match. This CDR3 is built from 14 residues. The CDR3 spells CAWNSGGRSYEQYF. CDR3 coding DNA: TGTGCCTGGAATAGCGGGGGGCGTTCCTACGAGCAGTACTTC.